The 28 T cell receptor beta chains given below trace back to one sample, sequenced in a study of identical twins listed by TCRdb under 2016. The method behind the library was 5' RACE. TCRdb lists the instrument as Illumina HiSeq 2000. TCRdb took the public reads, trimmed them with fastp at Q25, ran MiXCR for clone calling and kept in-frame beta chains. Each entry is one CDR3 protein sequence, shown with its most common DNA and genes. This sample comprises approximately 500,000 distinct CDR3 sequences, roughly 15% of them detected only once. Jointly, the top ten make up roughly 0.43% of the sample. These data were likewise used in another study, on yellow fever vaccine responses in identical twins.

Source material: CD4+ T cells sorted from blood. These receptors originate from a woman aged 18-35 years in good health.

V is TRBV24-1 and J is TRBJ2-1, with D possibly TRBD1 on 6 matching bases. Germline CDR1 is KGHDR and CDR2 is SFDVKD. Between the trimmed V and J ends, which lost 6 bases and 4 bases, there was a span of 12 bases. The CDR3 has 14 residues. CDR3 bases: TGTGCCACCAGTAAGACAGGAGGATACAATGAGCAGTTCTTC. Translated: CATSKTGGYNEQFF.

In this sample, this clonotype turned up many times. The J gene is TRBJ2-3, the V gene TRBV4-1; 14 nucleotides agree with TRBD2. Germline CDR1 reads MGHRA; CDR2 reads YSYEKL. The CDR3 length is 19 residues. V shed 1 base and J 0 bases; nucleotides not matched to a gene: 6. This CDR3 reads CASSQVGTSGRPSTDTQYF. The CDR3 DNA sequence: TGCGCCAGCAGCCAAGTTGGGACTAGCGGGAGACCTAGCACAGATACGCAGTATTTT.

The J gene is TRBJ1-3, the V gene TRBV12-3 or TRBV12-4; 12 nucleotides align to TRBD1. The J segment lost 5 bases and the V segment lost 2 bases, leaving 4 bases of the junction unmatched. The CDR3 has 16 amino acids. CDR3 coding DNA: TGTGCCAGCAGTTTATGGGACAGGGGGCGAAGAAACACCATATATTTT. Its translation is CASSLWDRGRRNTIYF.

The chain employs TRBV7-9 and TRBJ2-4; TRBD1 or TRBD2 may be the D gene (7 bases each). Germline CDR1 reads SEHNR; CDR2 reads FQNEAQ (reference sequence). This CDR3 comprises 14 residues. V was shortened by 5 bases and J by 10 bases, with 18 bases between the two germline ends. For the CDR3, the DNA is TGTGCCAGCAGCATTAGCGGGCCAGGGGGGATTCAGTACTTC. Encoded protein: CASSISGPGGIQYF. The full variable domain, completed using reference TRBV7-9 and TRBJ2-4, is DTGVSQNPRHKITKRGQNVTFRCDPISEHNRLYWYRQTLGQGPEFLTYFQNEAQLEKSRLLSDRFSAERPKGSFSTLEIQRTEQGDSAMYLCASSISGPGGIQYFGAGTRLSVL.

The rearrangement links TRBV6-5 to TRBJ2-3, with 10 bases that match TRBD2. In germline, CDR1 is MNHEY, CDR2 SVGAGI. The V gene end was trimmed by 3 bases and the J gene end by 3 bases; junction bases not matched to a gene: 6. The CDR3 spans 16 residues. The CDR3 loop is CASSYSSGSRTDTQYF. The DNA of the CDR3 is TGTGCCAGCAGTTATTCTAGCGGGAGTCGGACAGATACGCAGTATTTT.

J is TRBJ2-1 and V is TRBV27; possibly TRBD2 for D (6 bases). V was clipped by 7 bases and J by 1 base, with 11 bases between them. This CDR3 is 14 amino acids long. The germline CDR1 and CDR2 sequences are MNHEY and SMNVEV (reference sequence). CDR3 sequence: CASTGRLSYNEQFF. The CDR3 nucleotides are TGTGCCAGCACCGGGAGACTGTCCTACAATGAGCAGTTCTTC.

This clonotype has a handful of counts. The rearrangement links TRBV29-1 to TRBJ2-1, with D possibly TRBD2 on 5 matching bases. V lost 2 bases to trimming and J lost 0 bases, with 8 bases between them. The CDR3 spans 14 residues. Germline V gene lookup returns CDR1 SQVTM and CDR2 ANQGSEA. DNA for the CDR3: TGCAGCGTTGAAAGTGGGAGCTCCTACAATGAGCAGTTCTTC. Its protein product is CSVESGSSYNEQFF.

This clonotype was counted only a few times. The chain combines TRBV29-1 with TRBJ2-6; D remains unclear. The V gene's germline CDR1 is SQVTM and CDR2 ANQGSEA. There are 14 residues in the CDR3. V was pared by 6 bases and J by 1 base, with 10 bases between. The CDR3 loop is CSVLLNSGANVLTF. The CDR3 nucleotides are TGCAGCGTCCTACTTAATTCTGGGGCCAACGTCCTGACTTTC.

This clonotype was detected a few times. This chain connects TRBV29-1 to TRBJ2-1; no clear D. This CDR3 spans 12 amino acids. Trimming cost V 7 bases and J 6 bases, with 13 bases left between them. The V gene's germline CDR1 is SQVTM and CDR2 ANQGSEA. The chain's CDR3 is CSASTPANEQFF. CDR3 DNA sequence: TGCAGCGCCTCTACACCAGCCAATGAGCAGTTCTTC.

This clonotype was seen a few times. The chain has TRBV5-1 and TRBJ2-3, with no clear D. This CDR3 is 14 amino acids long. The germline V gene has CDR1 SGHRS and CDR2 YFSETQ. V was clipped by 2 bases and J by 3 bases, with 10 bases between them. The CDR3, as DNA: TGCGCCAGCAGCTTAACCCTAGTAACAGATACGCAGTATTTT. As protein: CASSLTLVTDTQYF.

Concerning this clonotype: A much bigger clone sits one base away, suggesting this may be a read error. The gene calls are TRBV28 and TRBJ2-5; no definite D call. Trimming removed 6 bases from V and 3 bases from J, with 8 bases in between. Germline V gene sequence: CDR1 MDHEN, CDR2 SYDVKM. This CDR3 contains 12 residues. The CDR3 protein is CASSPFKETQYF. The CDR3 region has the DNA TGTGCCAGCAGCCCCTTTAAAGAGACCCAGTACTTC.

V gene TRBV20-1 combines with J gene TRBJ2-1; tentatively, D is TRBD1 (5 bases). The germline V gene has CDR1 DFQATT and CDR2 SNEGSKA (reference sequence). This CDR3 has 14 amino acids. V was cut by 5 bases and J by 5 bases, with 16 bases left in between. The CDR3 is CSAPRNTGDNEQFF. The CDR3 DNA sequence: TGCAGTGCTCCACGAAACACAGGAGACAATGAGCAGTTCTTC.

In this sample, this clonotype turned up once. The V gene is TRBV20-1, the J gene TRBJ2-7; 7 nucleotides match TRBD2. Germline trimming cut 5 bases from V and 7 bases from J; bases unmatched to any gene: 17. In germline, CDR1 is DFQATT, CDR2 SNEGSKA (reference sequence). The CDR3 is made up of 15 amino acids. The CDR3 sequence: CSAPRRREQKGEQYF. CDR3 in DNA: TGCAGTGCTCCTAGGAGGCGGGAGCAGAAGGGGGAGCAGTACTTC.

V usage is TRBV18 and J usage is TRBJ2-7; D possibly corresponds to TRBD1 (6 bases). This CDR3 contains 15 residues. Per the germline V gene, CDR1 is KGHSH and CDR2 is LQKENI. V was shortened by 2 bases and J by 1 base, with 12 bases between the two germline ends. Here the CDR3 reads CASSPFRDTSYEQYV. The CDR3 coding sequence is TGTGCCAGCTCACCATTCCGGGACACGTCCTACGAGCAGTACGTC.

The chain recombines TRBV7-9 with TRBJ1-6, with TRBD1 matching over 8 bases. This CDR3 contains 16 residues. Germline CDR1 is SEHNR and CDR2 is FQNEAQ (reference sequence). V dropped 0 bases and J dropped 7; count of bases not matched to a gene: 5. The CDR3 nucleotides read TGTGCCAGCAGCTTAGCGCGCACAGGGGGGAATTCACCCCTCCACTTT. Its translation is CASSLARTGGNSPLHF.

V is TRBV12-3 or TRBV12-4 and J is TRBJ1-6; D is unresolved. The V and J ends lost 2 bases and 11 bases respectively, with 7 bases between them. This CDR3 has 12 residues. CDR3 in DNA: TGTGCCAGCAGTTTATTCCCTGCACCCCTCCACTTT. Translated, it gives CASSLFPAPLHF.

This sequence joins TRBV18 and TRBJ1-1; TRBD1 is a possible D gene (5 bases). The CDR3 consists of 16 residues. V dropped 2 bases and J dropped 1 base, with 14 bases sitting between them. The V gene's germline CDR1 is KGHSH and CDR2 LQKENI. CDR3: CASSPAPGKENTEAFF. The CDR3 region has the DNA TGTGCCAGCTCACCAGCTCCAGGGAAGGAGAACACTGAAGCTTTCTTT.

This clonotype was counted a few times. The chain uses TRBV6-1 and TRBJ2-5; D is ambiguous. Germline V gene lookup returns CDR1 MNHNS and CDR2 SASEGT. V was pared by 2 bases and J by 2 bases, with 9 bases between. The CDR3 is made up of 14 amino acids. CDR3 sequence: CASSELGSQETQYF. DNA of the CDR3: TGTGCCAGCAGTGAATTGGGGTCGCAAGAGACCCAGTACTTC.

This clonotype was seen more than once but under ten times. This chain links TRBV28 with TRBJ2-4; possibly TRBD1 for D (5 bases). This CDR3 comprises 15 residues. V gave up 5 bases and J gave up 0 bases, with 11 bases separating them. Germline loops: CDR1 MDHEN, CDR2 SYDVKM. CDR3 region: CASSTPDKAKNIQYF. CDR3 nucleotides: TGTGCCAGCAGTACCCCGGACAAAGCCAAAAACATTCAGTACTTC.

This clonotype has more than one count but fewer than ten. This chain links TRBV28 with TRBJ2-1; TRBD2 matches 10 bases. Per germline, CDR1 MDHEN and CDR2 SYDVKM. Trimming took 6 bases from V and 0 from J; bases not matched to a gene: 2. This CDR3 is built from 15 residues. The CDR3 DNA reads TGTGCCAGCAGACTAGCGGGACCCTCCTACAATGAGCAGTTCTTC. Its translation is CASRLAGPSYNEQFF.

The rearrangement joins TRBV20-1 to TRBJ1-1; D remains ambiguous. Germline V gene data show CDR1 as DFQATT and CDR2 as SNEGSKA (reference sequence). V lost 2 bases to trimming and J lost 6 bases, with 10 bases between them. The CDR3 is made up of 12 amino acids. This chain's CDR3 is CSARREVAEAFF. CDR3 sequence (DNA): TGCAGTGCTAGAAGGGAAGTGGCTGAAGCTTTCTTT.

Ten or more counts support this clonotype. The V call is TRBV9, the J call TRBJ2-1, with D perhaps being TRBD1 or TRBD2 (7 bases each). This CDR3 is 15 amino acids long. V lost 2 bases and J 7 bases, leaving 16 bases between the germline ends. The V gene's germline CDR1 is SGDLS and CDR2 YYNGEE. The CDR3 DNA is TGTGCCAGCAGCGTGGCGGGAGCAGGGGGGAATGAGCAGTTCTTC. This sequence encodes CASSVAGAGGNEQFF.

The rearrangement joins TRBV10-3 to TRBJ1-5; D not certain. Germline V gives CDR1 ENHRY, CDR2 SYGVKD. V shed 2 bases and J shed 7 bases, with 9 bases lying between them. CDR3 length: 13 residues. The CDR3 spells CAISEGLGQPQHF. The CDR3 nucleotides read TGTGCCATCAGTGAGGGCCTCGGCCAGCCCCAGCATTTT.

This clonotype was found a few times. The rearrangement links TRBV12-3 or TRBV12-4 to TRBJ2-7; 12 positions agree with TRBD2. This CDR3 has 16 residues. The trim removed 3 bases at V and 5 bases at J, leaving 8 bases unmatched. The CDR3, as DNA: TGTGCCAGCAGTTTTTCCCTAGCGGGAGGGTACCACGAGCAGTACTTC. Translation: CASSFSLAGGYHEQYF.

This clonotype was counted only a few times. V usage is TRBV7-2 and J usage is TRBJ2-2; D unclear. The ends were cut back, 1 base at V and 5 bases at J, with 11 bases in the middle. CDR1 and CDR2 from the germline V gene are SGHTA and FQGNSA. This CDR3 has 15 amino acids. CDR3 in amino acids: CASSLVGRVTGELFF. The CDR3 coding sequence is TGTGCCAGCAGCTTAGTTGGTAGGGTAACCGGGGAGCTGTTTTTT.

The chain carries TRBV18 and TRBJ2-2; tentative D call: TRBD2 (5 bases). V gave up 2 bases and J gave up 6 bases, with 7 bases separating them. Germline CDR1 KGHSH, CDR2 LQKENI. CDR3 length: 13 amino acids. The DNA of the CDR3 is TGTGCCAGCTCACCAGGGAGTTCCGGGGAGCTGTTTTTT. This sequence encodes CASSPGSSGELFF.

The chain links TRBV20-1 to TRBJ2-3, with 12 bases that match TRBD2. After removal of 5 bases from V and 5 bases from J, the junction contained 2 bases not matched to a gene. Per germline, CDR1 DFQATT and CDR2 SNEGSKA (reference sequence). The CDR3 spans 13 residues. The CDR3 loop reads CSALLAGGDTQYF. CDR3 DNA sequence: TGCAGTGCTCTACTAGCGGGGGGAGATACGCAGTATTTT.

Only a few counts were recorded for this clonotype. In nucleotides, the CDR3 is TGCGCCAGCAGCTTGGCGGGGACAGGGGGCTCTGGAAACACCATATATTTT. This gives the protein CASSLAGTGGSGNTIYF. The genes are TRBV5-1 and TRBJ1-3; TRBD1 agrees at 11 bases. The trim removed 0 bases at V and 0 bases at J, leaving 2 bases unmatched. Germline assignment: CDR1 SGHRS and CDR2 YFSETQ. The CDR3 runs 17 residues. Variable domain in full (rest from reference TRBV5-1 and TRBJ1-3): KAGVTQTPRYLIKTRGQQVTLSCSPISGHRSVSWYQQTPGQGLQFLFEYFSETQRNKGNFPGRFSGRQFSNSRSEMNVSTLELGDSALYLCASSLAGTGGSGNTIYFGEGSWLTVV.